Described below is a single TCR beta chain sequence and its context. The clone's antigen remains unknown. The record has no base qualities; no much larger clone is one base away. This record comes from a study of cytomegalovirus exposure and HLA in healthy donors (dated by TCRdb to the late 2010s). With regard to the full study: An earlier analysis of approximately 640 of the donors reported more than 250 Gb of sequence data and roughly 110 million unique TCR beta sequences from 150 million to 200 million T cells. Approximately 310 gigabases of sequencing data and approximately 80 million unique TCR sequences were included in an early release covering over 600 HLA-typed donors. Among the approximately 430 genotyped donors, around 79% belonged to the genetic ancestry cluster associated with self-reported Caucasian donors. The study was designed to test whether signatures of past pathogen exposure could be identified by cataloging public T cell receptors. The study profiled the T cell repertoires of about 720 subjects by immunosequencing and related them to cytomegalovirus serostatus. Besides the first cohort of hundreds of subjects, a separate validation cohort made up of over 100 different subjects was used. To predict cytomegalovirus infection status, the study brought together high-throughput TCR immunosequencing, statistical association of individual TCRs with disease status, and machine learning. To study patterns of TCR occurrence, a later analysis re-analyzed previously published TCR beta repertoires from several hundred donors and added high-resolution HLA genotyping. Rather than using new phenotypic data, the later analysis identified candidate immune exposures from TCR beta sequences and from how often those sequences occurred across donors. In an earlier analysis of 500 to 650 of the donors, high-throughput TCR beta sequencing was used to judge whether each TCR beta V gene segment behaved as functional or pseudogenic. Alongside the repertoire data, information on donor age, sex, ethnicity and CMV serostatus was compiled. A later genetic analysis used genome-wide SNP genotypes for about 55% of the 666 donors, treating that subset as a discovery cohort. Every discovery cohort repertoire had been produced on one sequencing platform. Both class I and class II loci were covered by HLA typing, at four-digit resolution. Typing coverage varied by locus: roughly 629-640 donors for A, B, C, DRB1 and DQB1; around 560 for DQA1; over 600 for DPA1; 400 to 480 for DPB1. Four to six DR-DQ haplotypes were handled as single units for association and clustering, since linkage in the cohort was strong. Across around 400 genotyped donors of the cohort, an average of about 250,000 unique TCR beta nucleotide sequences per donor were sequenced, and roughly a sixth of those sequences were non-productive.

The cohort consisted of 666 healthy bone marrow donors. Cohort members were all nominally healthy when sampled, although unrecorded immune exposures were likely present. The donor tested CMV seropositive and was one of the 289 seropositive cohort members. Each donor provided a peripheral blood sample, and peripheral blood mononuclear cells were used for TCR beta sequencing. The Qiagen DNeasy Blood Extraction Kit was used to extract genomic DNA from the blood cell samples. The investigation overall reported the following: In an earlier analysis of some 540 of the donors, most TCR beta V segments appeared in productive rearrangements about 90% or about 30% of the time, broadly matching IMGT annotations. Linkage disequilibrium might explain the correlated functional status among segregating V segments, but an unknown experimental factor could not be ruled out. Presence/absence analyses assumed roughly uniform sequencing depth across donors, an assumption that may not hold. Cytomegalovirus status was reported to be diagnosed by the classifier with high specificity and sensitivity in both the original and validation cohorts. A further reported finding was that TCR beta sequences accurately predicted the HLA-A and HLA-B alleles for most subjects in the first cohort. In this cohort, only TCR beta chains were sequenced, and detectable features were limited by the absence of alpha or paired-chain data. Immune exposure information for the cohort was limited to CMV serostatus. Because counts were too low, about 15 rarely observed V segments, including chromosome 9 orphons, were left out of the earlier analysis of several hundred of the donors. Specific HLA alleles were associated with 15,000 to 20,000 TCR beta sequences at a false discovery rate of 0.05 in a later analysis. In a later genetic analysis, fewer N-insertions in productive TCRs were reported among donors in an Asian-associated ancestry cluster than the approximately 670-donor mean. According to the authors, the approach could potentially be generalized to other disease states and immunological phenotypes. In a later analysis, most CMV-associated TCR beta chains were found to appear HLA-restricted, with HLA associations seemingly driven largely by CMV exposure. In a later analysis, TCR association rates were found to vary across HLA loci, with the most associated TCRs seen for DRB1 alleles and the fewest for HLA-C alleles. A total of roughly 160 TCR beta chains were listed by the study as associated with cytomegalovirus. A later analysis reported that several top co-occurrence clusters appeared linked to parvovirus B19, influenza, CMV and Epstein-Barr virus. Because some donors lacked HLA typing at each locus, the association tests relied only on the typed subset. Strong co-occurrence of HLA alleles, especially DR and DQ, made assigning TCR associations to individual alleles difficult. While some public TCRs were present in many individuals, most TCR sequences turned up only very rarely across donors. A later genetic analysis associated a missense DCLRE1C variant with V-gene and J-gene trimming of TCR beta chains, and an independent cohort replicated the association. In vitro tests confirmed that three of the cytomegalovirus-associated TCR beta chains recognize cytomegalovirus antigens. In a later analysis, HLA-associated TCR beta chains were found to be more clonally expanded and to have lower generation probabilities than equally common non-associated chains. A group of highly shared sequence variants was considered likely to be a technical artifact of the sequencing pipeline.

The library was generated by the immunoSEQ multiplex PCR assay. For the multiplex PCR, a mixture combining 60 forward primers for TCR Vbeta segments and 13 reverse primers for TCR Jbeta segments was used. The CDR3 region of rearranged TCR beta genes was amplified from genomic DNA with a multiplex PCR assay. The Illumina HiSeq System was used to sequence the amplified TCR beta libraries as 87-base-pair reads. Turning to the authors' computational methods: A later analysis tallied 75 million to 95 million unique TCR beta chains across the 650 to 750 repertoires, and approximately 12 million of those chains were shared by two or more donors. Raw reads were error-corrected and collapsed into unique sequences with a nearest-neighbor algorithm that merged closely related sequences to remove PCR and sequencing errors. To assign V, D and J gene segments, CDR3 sequences were aligned to IMGT reference sequences. For a sequence to be retained, a match of at least six nucleotides to both a V gene segment and a J gene segment was required. A rearrangement counted as productive if the CDR3 had no stop codons and remained in frame with V and J, and every other rearrangement counted as non-productive. Following IMGT convention, CDR3 was defined as the stretch from the second conserved V-encoded cysteine up to the conserved J-encoded phenylalanine. Sequences without an unambiguous match to a single V gene segment were excluded from the earlier analysis of over 500 of the donors. In an earlier analysis of a few hundred of the donors, V segments were called functional above 56.7% productive rearrangements and were called segregating when the between-donor standard deviation exceeded 5%. A statistical classification framework was built to diagnose cytomegalovirus status from the catalog of TCR beta chain sequences. In a later analysis, V and J genes were assigned by comparing TCR nucleotide sequences against IMGT/GENE-DB human TR gene sequences. The TCRdist pipeline was used in a later analysis to assign CDR3 sequences and most-parsimonious VDJ recombination scenarios. A later analysis defined each TCR beta chain by its CDR3 amino acid sequence plus V-gene family, and excluded reads lacking a unique V-gene family. In a later analysis, around 650 highly shared, low-generation-probability nucleotide sequences were removed to address suspected cross-contamination and a sequencing artifact. In a later analysis, a clonal expansion index was calculated for each public chain from normalized within-repertoire ranks of inferred template counts. Generation probabilities in a later analysis came from a VDJ recombination model fitted to out-of-frame rearrangements, and those results were checked against IGoR. A later analysis scored TCR-TCR, TCR-HLA and TCR-CMV co-occurrence with hypergeometric tests, applying a repertoire-size bias correction to TCR pairs. False discovery rates were estimated in a later analysis by permuting HLA or CMV assignments 20 times. In a later analysis, co-occurring TCRs were grouped using DBSCAN, and TCRdist sequence similarity was added for clustering within HLA-allele-positive subsets. Co-occurrence clustering excluded repertoires with fewer than 30,000 or more than 120,000 public chains, plus five with anomalous nucleotide sharing. The clones in this table, taken by TCRdb from immuneACCESS, are in-frame only. Not every clone is retained; where verified, under half of the shortfall comes from an unresolved V gene, and the cause of the rest is unknown. V and J calls and clone size come straight from that table; D and trimming were deduced from the DNA. This sample holds some 100,000 clones; roughly 63% were observed only once. In total, the top ten clones hold around 5.4% of the sample.

The sequenced sample consisted of PBMCs. This TCR derives from a woman in her sixties or seventies in good health and CMV-seropositive.

The CDR3: CASSRFPDAGNGNSPLHF. In nucleotides, the sequence is TGTGCCAGCAGCCGCTTCCCCGACGCAGGGAATGGTAATTCACCCCTCCACTTT. The V gene is TRBV7-7 and the J gene is TRBJ1-6; perhaps TRBD1 is the D gene, with 5 bases matching. Sequences SSHAT (CDR1) and FNYEAQ (CDR2) are obtained from the germline V gene (reference sequence). V is pared back by 5 bases and J by 6 bases, with 23 bases lying between the germline termini. The CDR3 contains 18 residues, cysteine and phenylalanine counted. The kept DNA is CDR3 alone, 54 bases in frame from the first base.